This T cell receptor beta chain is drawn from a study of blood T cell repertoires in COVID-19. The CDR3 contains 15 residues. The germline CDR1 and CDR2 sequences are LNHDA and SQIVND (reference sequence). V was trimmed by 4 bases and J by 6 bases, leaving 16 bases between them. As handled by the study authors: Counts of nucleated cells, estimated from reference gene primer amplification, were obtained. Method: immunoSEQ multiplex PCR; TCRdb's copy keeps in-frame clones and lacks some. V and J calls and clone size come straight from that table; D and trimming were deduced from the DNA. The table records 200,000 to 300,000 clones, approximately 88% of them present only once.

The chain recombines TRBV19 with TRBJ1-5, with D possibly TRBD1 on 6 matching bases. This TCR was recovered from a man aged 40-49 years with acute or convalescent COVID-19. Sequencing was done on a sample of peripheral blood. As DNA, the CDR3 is TGTGCCAGTAGTACACACTCACAGGGATCTCAGCCCCAGCATTTT. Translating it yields CASSTHSQGSQPQHF.